Following are 19 T cell receptor beta chains from one sample sequenced in a study of blood T cell repertoires in COVID-19. The method was immunoSEQ multiplex PCR; TCRdb's version includes in-frame clones alone and lacks a portion of them. The sample gives about 210,000 clones, approximately 82% of which show up once; around 9.5% is in the top ten. Sequenced material: peripheral blood. These receptor sequences come from a man aged 50-59 years with active or convalescent COVID-19.

The J gene is TRBJ2-6, the V gene TRBV27; maybe TRBD1 (6 bases). The V end lost 5 bases, the J end lost 1 base, and 9 bases lay between the germline ends. CDR1 is MNHEY and CDR2 is SMNVEV in the germline V gene (reference sequence). This CDR3 has 15 amino acids. DNA for the CDR3: TGTGCCAGCAGTACAGGGTGGTCTGGGGCCAACGTCCTGACTTTC. The encoded protein is CASSTGWSGANVLTF.

The chain is built from TRBV18 and TRBJ2-3; the D gene is possibly TRBD2 (6 bases). Germline V gene lookup returns CDR1 KGHSH and CDR2 LQKENI. The CDR3 consists of 15 residues. The germline V and J ends were trimmed by 3 bases and 1 base, with 11 bases remaining between them. The chain's CDR3 is CASSPDASGTDTQYF. Written as DNA, the CDR3 is TGTGCCAGCTCACCGGATGCTAGCGGCACAGATACGCAGTATTTT. Full variable domain (remainder filled in from reference TRBV18 and TRBJ2-3): NAGVMQNPRHLVRRRGQEARLRCSPMKGHSHVYWYRQLPEEGLKFMVYLQKENIIDESGMPKERFSAEFPKEGPSILRIQQVVRGDSAAYFCASSPDASGTDTQYFGPGTRLTVL.

The chain joins TRBV7-6 to TRBJ2-3, with a tentative D call TRBD1 (5 bases). Trimming stripped 1 base from V and 0 bases from J, with 11 bases between. The CDR3 totals 16 residues. The germline V gene encodes CDR1 SGHVS and CDR2 FNYEAQ. CDR3 protein: CASSLGGGHSTDTQYF. The DNA for the CDR3 is TGTGCCAGCAGCTTAGGGGGCGGACATAGCACAGATACGCAGTATTTT.

This clone has just a few counts. In nucleotides, the CDR3 is TGCGCCAGCAGCCAATGGACAGAGGTCCGTGGCTACACCTTC. Translation gives CASSQWTEVRGYTF. The chain employs TRBV4-1 and TRBJ1-2, with a tentative D call TRBD1 (6 bases). In germline, CDR1 is MGHRA, CDR2 YSYEKL. The CDR3 has 14 amino acids. Between the trimmed V and J ends, which lost 2 bases and 7 bases, there was a span of 14 bases.

The chain carries TRBV5-1 and TRBJ2-2; maybe TRBD1 (6 bases). Per germline, CDR1 SGHRS and CDR2 YFSETQ. This CDR3 has 14 amino acids. Trimming removed 0 bases from V and 4 bases from J, with 7 bases in between. The CDR3 loop reads CASSLGTATGELFF. The CDR3 nucleotides read TGCGCCAGCAGCTTGGGGACAGCCACCGGGGAGCTGTTTTTT.

This chain connects TRBV4-1 to TRBJ2-5; 8 nucleotides agree with TRBD2. Germline assignment: CDR1 MGHRA and CDR2 YSYEKL. V shed 0 bases, J shed 4 bases, and the junction held 1 base outside the gene matches. This CDR3 comprises 14 residues. In DNA form, the CDR3 reads TGCGCCAGCAGCCAAGACCGGGGGGGAGAGACCCAGTACTTC. Amino acids: CASSQDRGGETQYF.

This clone occurred once. The gene calls are TRBV4-3 and TRBJ1-2; D gene uncertain. The CDR3 consists of 15 residues. Germline CDR1 is LGHNA and CDR2 is YSLEER. The V and J ends lost 1 base and 0 bases respectively, with 9 bases between them. The DNA for the CDR3 is TGCGCCAGCAGCCAAGTAGTCATGACTAACTATGGCTACACCTTC. This encodes CASSQVVMTNYGYTF.

This sequence joins TRBV6-6 and TRBJ2-7; 10 positions match TRBD1. Germline V gene lookup returns CDR1 MNHNY and CDR2 SVGAGI (reference sequence). V shed 4 bases and J 3 bases; nucleotides not matched to a gene: 6. This CDR3 spans 15 amino acids. The CDR3 loop reads CASSSSGQGGYEQYF. CDR3 nucleotide sequence: TGTGCCAGCAGTTCGTCCGGACAGGGGGGCTACGAGCAGTACTTC.

This clone was found once. The genes are TRBV5-4 and TRBJ2-3; tentatively, D is TRBD1 (6 bases). Germline V gives CDR1 SGHNT, CDR2 YYREEE (reference sequence). This CDR3 comprises 14 residues. Trimming cost V 3 bases and J 4 bases, with 12 bases left between them. CDR3 protein: CASSSKQGSDTQYF. The CDR3 DNA reads TGTGCCAGCAGCTCAAAACAGGGATCAGATACGCAGTATTTT.

This clone was seen once. This sequence joins TRBV28 and TRBJ1-2; tentative D call: TRBD1 (6 bases). This CDR3 has 13 residues. Per germline, CDR1 MDHEN and CDR2 SYDVKM. Trimming pared 4 bases from V and 8 bases from J, leaving 14 bases between. CDR3 sequence (DNA): TGTGCCAGCAGTTCGGCGACAGGCAGGGGCTACACCTTC. Residues: CASSSATGRGYTF.

The gene calls are TRBV11-3 and TRBJ2-3; 10 bases agree with TRBD2. This CDR3 is 16 amino acids long. CDR1 is SGHNT and CDR2 is YENEEA in the germline V gene. V gave up 1 base and J gave up 5 bases; unmatched junction bases: 6. The DNA of the CDR3 is TGTGCCAGCAGCTTAGGGGCTAGCGGGGGCCTAGATACGCAGTATTTT. Translating gives CASSLGASGGLDTQYF.

The chain has TRBV7-2 and TRBJ2-1; 13 bases map to TRBD2. Per the germline V gene, CDR1 is SGHTA and CDR2 is FQGNSA. J lost 6 bases, V lost 4 bases, and 6 bases had no gene match. The CDR3 consists of 16 residues. For the CDR3, the DNA is TGTGCCAGCAGCTCCATGGGACTAGCGGGAAGCAATGAGCAGTTCTTC. This gives the protein CASSSMGLAGSNEQFF.

The chain recombines TRBV4-1 with TRBJ1-5, with 8 nucleotides matching TRBD1. The CDR3 is made up of 18 amino acids. Germline CDR1 is MGHRA and CDR2 is YSYEKL. Unmatched junction bases numbered 8, after V lost 1 base and J lost 0 bases. In DNA form, the CDR3 reads TGCGCCAGCAGCCAAGTCAGGTGGGGACAGGCTAGCAATCAGCCCCAGCATTTT. It translates to CASSQVRWGQASNQPQHF.

This rearrangement joins TRBV2 to TRBJ1-2; D remains unclear. Germline V gives CDR1 SNHLY, CDR2 FYNNEI. The V end lost 8 bases, the J end lost 6 bases, and 7 bases lay between the germline ends. The CDR3 extends over 10 amino acids. The CDR3: CASLSDGYTF. The CDR3 DNA reads TGTGCCAGCCTTTCCGATGGCTACACCTTC.

The chain couples TRBV2 to TRBJ1-3, with a tentative D call TRBD1 (5 bases). CDR3 length equals 14 residues. V gave up 8 bases and J gave up 4 bases, with 15 bases separating them. Germline V gives CDR1 SNHLY, CDR2 FYNNEI. CDR3 sequence reads: CASEKERGGNTIYF. CDR3 sequence (DNA): TGTGCCAGCGAGAAAGAAAGGGGAGGAAACACCATATATTTT.

The V gene is TRBV13, the J gene TRBJ1-5, with 9 positions matching TRBD1. The junction had 7 bases not matched to a gene; V was cut back by 6 bases and J by 7 bases. The CDR3 runs 14 residues. Germline CDR1 PRHDT, CDR2 FYEKMQ (reference sequence). DNA for the CDR3: TGTGCCAGCAGACGGACAGGGGACACCCAGCCCCAGCATTTT. Its translation is CASRRTGDTQPQHF.

As for this clone: Other DNA sequences in the sample encode the same CDR3. The V gene is TRBV6-5, the J gene TRBJ1-2; 10 nucleotides agree with TRBD1. CDR3 size: 16 residues. V lost 0 bases to trimming and J lost 5 bases; unmatched junction nucleotides: 6. CDR1 and CDR2 from the germline V gene are MNHEY and SVGAGI. The DNA for the CDR3 is TGTGCCAGCAGTTACTCGAGGACAGGGGGAGGATATGGCTACACCTTC. It codes for CASSYSRTGGGYGYTF.

Written as DNA, the CDR3 is TGTGCCAGCAGCTTTGACAGGGTGGAGGCTTCACCCCTCCACTTT. Translating gives CASSFDRVEASPLHF. The chain couples TRBV7-2 to TRBJ1-6; 7 bases are shared with TRBD1. V shed 3 bases and J 9 bases; nucleotides not matched to a gene: 8. CDR3 size: 15 residues. The germline V gene encodes CDR1 SGHTA and CDR2 FQGNSA. Combining the CDR3 with reference TRBV7-2 and TRBJ1-6 gives the whole variable domain GAGVSQSPSNKVTEKGKDVELRCDPISGHTALYWYRQSLGQGLEFLIYFQGNSAPDKSGLPSDRFSAERTGGSVSTLTIQRTQQEDSAVYLCASSFDRVEASPLHFGNGTRLTVT.

V is TRBV5-1 and J is TRBJ2-1, with D tentatively TRBD2 (6 bases). CDR3 length: 14 residues. The ends were cut back, 4 bases at V and 8 bases at J, with 16 bases in the middle. Germline V gene sequence: CDR1 SGHRS, CDR2 YFSETQ. CDR3 amino acids: CASSPGNSGYEQFF. In nucleotides, the CDR3 is TGCGCCAGCAGCCCCGGGAATAGCGGCTATGAGCAGTTCTTC.